Each of the 15 T cell receptor beta chains below was sequenced from the same sample in a study of blood T cell repertoires in COVID-19. Data came from immunoSEQ multiplex PCR; TCRdb stores just in-frame clones and leaves some out. Among a few hundred thousand clones listed, approximately 85% were seen once. The material sequenced was PBMCs or T cells enriched from blood (not recorded which). The receptors were sampled from a man aged 25 to 40 who had recovered from COVID-19.

The chain links TRBV9 to TRBJ1-1; D not resolved. The V gene's germline CDR1 is SGDLS and CDR2 YYNGEE. V dropped 4 bases and J dropped 0 bases, with 7 bases sitting between them. The CDR3 is 13 amino acids. The CDR3 region has the DNA TGTGCCAGCAGCCTATACCTGAACACTGAAGCTTTCTTT. Protein product: CASSLYLNTEAFF.

The chain carries TRBV11-3 and TRBJ2-3; TRBD1 aligns across 7 bases. The junction had 5 bases not matched to a gene; V was cut back by 3 bases and J by 2 bases. The CDR3 extends over 15 amino acids. Germline V gene lookup returns CDR1 SGHNT and CDR2 YENEEA. This chain's CDR3 is CASSFGQGDTDTQYF. As DNA, the CDR3 is TGTGCCAGCAGCTTCGGCCAGGGGGACACAGATACGCAGTATTTT.

Here the CDR3 DNA reads TGTGCCAGCAGCGTTTTATCCGGGGGGGCTCTCACAGATACGCAGTATTTT. It encodes CASSVLSGGALTDTQYF. The chain couples TRBV9 to TRBJ2-3; 8 bases fit TRBD2. Trimming cost V 2 bases and J 2 bases; bases outside gene matches: 10. The CDR3 sequence is 17 residues long. Germline assignment: CDR1 SGDLS and CDR2 YYNGEE.

The chain recombines TRBV5-6 with TRBJ1-1; no reliable D call. The CDR3 spans 17 residues. V was pared by 4 bases and J by 0 bases, with 19 bases between. Germline V lookup: CDR1 SGHDT, CDR2 YYEEEE. Here the CDR3 DNA reads TGTGCCAGCAGCCGAGGAGCCGGAAGTCTACTGAACACTGAAGCTTTCTTT. It is translated as CASSRGAGSLLNTEAFF.

The chain links TRBV5-1 to TRBJ2-3, with TRBD2 identical over 8 bases. CDR3 length equals 15 residues. With V trimmed by 4 bases and J by 4 bases, 8 bases remained unmatched. Germline CDR1 SGHRS, CDR2 YFSETQ. The CDR3: CASSAIPGLADTQYF. CDR3 DNA sequence: TGCGCCAGCAGCGCAATACCGGGACTAGCAGATACGCAGTATTTT. Together with reference TRBV5-1 and TRBJ2-3, the CDR3 gives the full variable domain: KAGVTQTPRYLIKTRGQQVTLSCSPISGHRSVSWYQQTPGQGLQFLFEYFSETQRNKGNFPGRFSGRQFSNSRSEMNVSTLELGDSALYLCASSAIPGLADTQYFGPGTRLTVL.

The chain links TRBV11-2 to TRBJ2-3, with 10 bases that match TRBD2. Germline V gives CDR1 SGHAT, CDR2 FQNNGV. The J segment lost 2 bases and the V segment lost 3 bases, leaving 5 bases of the junction unmatched. The CDR3 spans 16 residues. CDR3 protein: CASSFSGGTYTDTQYF. The CDR3 coding sequence is TGTGCCAGCAGCTTTAGCGGGGGGACCTACACAGATACGCAGTATTTT.

J is TRBJ1-6 and V is TRBV7-2; TRBD1 is a possible D gene (5 bases). CDR1 SGHTA and CDR2 FQGNSA come from the germline V gene. The CDR3 consists of 15 residues. Trimming cost V 1 base and J 6 bases, with 10 bases left between them. CDR3 nucleotides: TGTGCCAGCAGCTTAGGGACACGGACTAATTCACCCCTCCACTTT. Protein sequence: CASSLGTRTNSPLHF.

V and J are TRBV27 and TRBJ2-7, with TRBD2 matching over 7 bases. This CDR3 is 15 amino acids long. CDR1 is MNHEY and CDR2 is SMNVEV in the germline V gene (reference sequence). The V segment lost 3 bases and the J segment 2 bases; nucleotides outside the gene matches: 7. The CDR3 spells CASSFSSGAPYEQYF. CDR3 nucleotides: TGTGCCAGCAGTTTTTCGAGCGGGGCCCCCTACGAGCAGTACTTC.

CDR3 protein: CASTPVAGGPGSYGYTF. DNA of the CDR3: TGTGCCAGTACCCCGGTTGCGGGTGGTCCGGGGAGCTATGGCTACACCTTC. The chain uses TRBV19 and TRBJ1-2; D ambiguous. This CDR3 comprises 17 residues. CDR1 and CDR2 from the germline V gene are LNHDA and SQIVND (reference sequence). Trimming removed 7 bases from V and 4 bases from J, with 25 bases in between.

About this clone itself: The identical CDR3 is also encoded by other nucleotide sequences in the sample. The V and J genes are TRBV5-4 and TRBJ2-4, with D possibly matching TRBD2 (5 bases). Per the germline V gene, CDR1 is SGHNT and CDR2 is YYREEE (reference sequence). Trimming pared 0 bases from V and 0 bases from J, leaving 10 bases between. The length of the CDR3 is 16 residues. CDR3 nucleotide sequence: TGTGCCAGCAGCTTGGGGGGAGATCTAGCCAAAAACATTCAGTACTTC. Amino acid sequence: CASSLGGDLAKNIQYF.

The chain employs TRBV4-1 and TRBJ2-3, with 11 bases matching TRBD2. Per the germline V gene, CDR1 is MGHRA and CDR2 is YSYEKL. The CDR3 has 21 residues. V shed 1 base, J shed 2 bases, and the junction held 17 bases outside the gene matches. The CDR3 DNA follows: TGCGCCAGCAGCCAAGGGGACGGCGCAGTTTTACTAGCGGGGGCCACAGATACGCAGTATTTT. Translation: CASSQGDGAVLLAGATDTQYF.

The genes are TRBV7-6 and TRBJ2-3; 9 bases fit TRBD2. V trimming: 3 bases; J trimming: 1 base; junction bases outside the gene matches: 2. This CDR3 has 15 amino acids. The V gene's germline CDR1 is SGHVS and CDR2 FNYEAQ. The CDR3 bases are TGTGCCAGCAGCTTTAGCGGGGGAGGCACAGATACGCAGTATTTT. Translated: CASSFSGGGTDTQYF.

DNA for the CDR3: TGTGCCAGTAGCAACTCCAAACAGGCTGCGGAGACCCAGTACTTC. It specifies CASSNSKQAAETQYF. V and J are TRBV19 and TRBJ2-5, with D perhaps TRBD1 (5 bases). Germline V gene sequence: CDR1 LNHDA, CDR2 SQIVND (reference sequence). This CDR3 region has 15 residues. V was shortened by 6 bases and J by 5 bases, with 19 bases between the two germline ends. Complete variable domain (other parts from reference TRBV19 and TRBJ2-5): DGGITQSPKYLFRKEGQNVTLSCEQNLNHDAMYWYRQDPGQGLRLIYYSQIVNDFQKGDIAEGYSVSREKKESFPLTVTSAQKNPTAFYLCASSNSKQAAETQYFGPGTRLLVL.

The chain has TRBV11-2 and TRBJ2-2, with no clear D. V was clipped by 1 base and J by 6 bases, with 9 bases between them. The CDR3 extends over 14 amino acids. Germline V CDR1 and CDR2: SGHAT, FQNNGV. CDR3 coding DNA: TGTGCCAGCAGCTTAGTTGTCCCGGCCGGGGAGCTGTTTTTT. The encoded protein is CASSLVVPAGELFF. Supplemented by reference TRBV11-2 and TRBJ2-2, the full variable domain reads EAGVAQSPRYKIIEKRQSVAFWCNPISGHATLYWYQQILGQGPKLLIQFQNNGVVDDSQLPKDRFSAERLKGVDSTLKIQPAKLEDSAVYLCASSLVVPAGELFFGEGSRLTVL.

CDR3 nucleotides: TGTGCCACCAGCAGAGATTTTGTGACATTGGGTCTCGATGAGCAGTTCTTC. Translating it yields CATSRDFVTLGLDEQFF. The chain combines TRBV15 with TRBJ2-1; D is unclear. Germline V gene lookup returns CDR1 LNHNV and CDR2 YYDKDF (reference sequence). V lost 0 bases to trimming and J lost 8 bases, with 20 bases between them. This CDR3 spans 17 amino acids.